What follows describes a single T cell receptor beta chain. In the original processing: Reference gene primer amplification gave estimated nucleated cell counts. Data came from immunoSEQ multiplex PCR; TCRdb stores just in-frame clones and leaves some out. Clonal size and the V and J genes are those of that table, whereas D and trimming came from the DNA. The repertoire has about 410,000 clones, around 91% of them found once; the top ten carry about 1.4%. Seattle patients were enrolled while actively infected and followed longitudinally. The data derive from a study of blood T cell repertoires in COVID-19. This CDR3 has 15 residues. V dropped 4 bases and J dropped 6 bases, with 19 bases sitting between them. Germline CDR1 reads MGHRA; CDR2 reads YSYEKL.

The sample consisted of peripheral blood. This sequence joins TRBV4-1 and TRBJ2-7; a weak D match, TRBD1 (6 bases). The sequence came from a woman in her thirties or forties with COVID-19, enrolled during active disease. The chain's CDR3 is CASSRQDIPEGEQYF. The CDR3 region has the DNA TGCGCCAGCAGCCGACAGGACATCCCAGAAGGCGAGCAGTACTTC.